The 17 T cell receptor beta chains in this list originate from one sample, sequenced in a study of T cells in Graves' hyperthyroidism and ophthalmopathy (dated 2019 in TCRdb). The library was prepared using multiplex PCR. Data came from an Illumina HiSeq 2000. Amplification of TCR beta CDR3 regions was carried out from RNA transcripts. For the first round of RT-PCR on the TCR CDR3, the HTBI primer set was used together with the Qiagen OneStep RT-PCR kit. In-frame beta chains were kept once TCRdb had trimmed the public reads at Q25 with fastp and called clones with MiXCR. Identical CDR3 proteins give one entry, which carries the most common genes and DNA. Here the sample has some 800,000 distinct CDR3 sequences; approximately 40% occur a single time. The ten largest clonotypes hold approximately 8.7% of the sample. Sequenced material: blood. These receptors came from a man aged 18 to 30 with Graves' hyperthyroidism.

The chain has TRBV9 and TRBJ2-5; 10 bases are a match to TRBD1. Germline loops: CDR1 SGDLS, CDR2 YYNGEE. V lost 5 bases and J lost 5; bases outside the gene matches: 12. The CDR3 loop spans 16 amino acids. CDR3 sequence: CASRPNRDRGWETQYF. CDR3 DNA: TGTGCCAGCAGACCCAACCGGGACAGGGGTTGGGAGACCCAGTACTTC.

The chain recombines TRBV20-1 with TRBJ2-5; a possible D gene is TRBD2 (5 bases). Trimming took 3 bases from V and 0 from J, leaving 11 bases between them. This CDR3 is 14 amino acids long. Germline V gene data show CDR1 as DFQATT and CDR2 as SNEGSKA (reference sequence). CDR3 loop: CSASVARYQETQYF. CDR3 sequence (DNA): TGCAGTGCTAGTGTAGCGCGGTACCAAGAGACCCAGTACTTC.

J is TRBJ2-1 and V is TRBV29-1; 7 bases are shared with TRBD2. Losses at the gene ends were 4 bases for V and 2 bases for J; bases not matched to a gene: 5. CDR1 is SQVTM, CDR2 ANQGSEA, per germline. CDR3 length: 14 residues. The CDR3 region is CSVGLADAYNEQFF. The CDR3 DNA reads TGCAGCGTTGGCCTAGCGGACGCCTACAATGAGCAGTTCTTC.

This clonotype was counted ten times or more. The V and J genes are TRBV7-2 and TRBJ2-7; 7 bases line up with TRBD2. The CDR3 length is 14 residues. V shed 9 bases and J 0 bases; nucleotides not matched to a gene: 8. Germline loops: CDR1 SGHTA, CDR2 FQGNSA. For the CDR3, the DNA is TGTGCCAGTCGCTCGACTAGCTTCTCCTACGAGCAGTACTTC. It yields the protein CASRSTSFSYEQYF.

The rearrangement joins TRBV7-2 to TRBJ2-2; 12 nucleotides align to TRBD2. J gave up 7 bases and V 4 bases, and 7 bases lay outside the gene matches. The CDR3 is made up of 16 amino acids. Germline CDR1 reads SGHTA; CDR2 reads FQGNSA. CDR3 bases: TGTGCCAGCAGCTCTCGACTAGCGGGAGTTTTCGGGGAGCTGTTTTTT. It specifies CASSSRLAGVFGELFF.

The rearrangement uses TRBV7-9 and TRBJ1-1, with D possibly matching TRBD1 (6 bases). In germline, CDR1 is SEHNR, CDR2 FQNEAQ (reference sequence). The CDR3 loop spans 15 amino acids. Between the trimmed V and J ends, which lost 5 bases and 1 base, there was a span of 14 bases. CDR3 sequence reads: CASSPSDRSNTEAFF. The CDR3 DNA follows: TGTGCCAGCAGCCCCTCGGACAGATCGAACACTGAAGCTTTCTTT.

This clonotype was recorded a few times. The chain carries TRBV5-1 and TRBJ2-2; TRBD2 matches 11 bases. The CDR3 covers 19 residues. With V trimmed by 2 bases and J by 5 bases, 14 bases remained unmatched. Germline V CDR1 and CDR2: SGHRS, YFSETQ. Here the CDR3 reads CASSFGLLAGASRTGELFF. As DNA, the CDR3 is TGCGCCAGCAGCTTTGGGCTACTAGCGGGGGCTTCCCGAACCGGGGAGCTGTTTTTT.

The chain couples TRBV9 to TRBJ2-5, with a tentative D call TRBD2 (7 bases). The length of the CDR3 is 17 residues. The V gene lost 5 bases and the J gene lost 5 bases, with 25 bases spanning the gap. Looked up from germline, CDR1 is SGDLS and CDR2 is YYNGEE. The CDR3 region is CASSYSKGGGGAETQYF. CDR3 bases: TGTGCCAGCAGTTACTCGAAGGGCGGGGGCGGTGCGGAGACCCAGTACTTC.

This clonotype was recorded many times. J is TRBJ1-4 and V is TRBV19, with D uncertain. V was trimmed by 8 bases and J by 6 bases, leaving 4 bases between them. There are 10 residues in the CDR3. Germline CDR1 reads LNHDA; CDR2 reads SQIVND (reference sequence). CDR3 protein: CASGYEKLFF. The CDR3 nucleotides are TGTGCCAGTGGGTATGAAAAACTGTTTTTT.

Remarks on this clonotype: Its ends do not fully match the called genes, so a read error is possible. This chain uses TRBV5-1 with TRBJ1-1; 7 bases are shared with TRBD1. The germline CDR1 and CDR2 sequences are SGHRS and YFSETQ. The CDR3 is 15 amino acids. The CDR3 reads CASSTSSGGALLLPF. Written as DNA, the CDR3 is TGTGCCAGCAGCACCTCGTCAGGGGGTGCGCTCTTACTTCCCTTT.

This clonotype was picked up many times. The rearrangement joins TRBV9 to TRBJ1-2; TRBD1 is a possible D gene (5 bases). Germline V gene data show CDR1 as SGDLS and CDR2 as YYNGEE. CDR3 length equals 14 residues. Trimming stripped 0 bases from V and 7 bases from J, with 13 bases between. CDR3 loop: CASSVALGTIGYTF. CDR3 DNA sequence: TGTGCCAGCAGCGTAGCCCTCGGGACTATTGGCTACACCTTC.

This clonotype came up many times. One junction end disagrees with the germline gene, perhaps due to a read error. The CDR3 sequence: CASSLKSPGETQYF. CDR3 nucleotide sequence: TGTGCTAGCAGCTTGAAGTCGCCGGGTGAGACCCAGTACTTC. The rearrangement joins TRBV7-7 to TRBJ2-5; D gene uncertain. There are 14 residues in the CDR3. Germline values: CDR1 SSHAT, CDR2 FNYEAQ (reference sequence).

Note on this clonotype: The CDR3 carries no conserved terminal phenylalanine or tryptophan, so it likely arises from a read error. The chain couples TRBV2 to TRBJ2-7; TRBD1 matches at 8 bases. The CDR3 sequence is 13 residues long. Germline trimming cut 6 bases from V and 5 bases from J; bases unmatched to any gene: 6. Germline V gives CDR1 SNHLY, CDR2 FYNNEI. The CDR3 protein is CASSLTGADEQYL. The CDR3 nucleotides read TGTGCCAGCAGCCTGACAGGGGCTGACGAGCAGTACTTA.

The rearrangement links TRBV11-2 to TRBJ1-2; D is unresolved. In germline, CDR1 is SGHAT, CDR2 FQNNGV. Trimming stripped 1 base from V and 11 bases from J, with 11 bases between. The CDR3 is made up of 12 amino acids. The CDR3 loop reads CASSLGFGIYTF. The CDR3 DNA reads TGTGCCAGCAGCTTAGGGTTTGGTATTTACACCTTC.

This clonotype was counted many times. The chain couples TRBV10-1 to TRBJ1-4; 7 positions match TRBD1. The CDR3 loop spans 15 amino acids. The V gene end was trimmed by 7 bases and the J gene end by 4 bases; junction bases not matched to a gene: 9. CDR1 is WNHNN, CDR2 SYGVQD, per germline (reference sequence). This chain's CDR3 is CASIDGTALNEKLFF. The CDR3 DNA follows: TGCGCCAGCATAGACGGGACAGCCCTTAATGAAAAACTGTTTTTT.

This clonotype came up many times. The V and J genes are TRBV5-1 and TRBJ1-1; D gene unclear. The CDR3 consists of 15 residues. Germline CDR1 SGHRS, CDR2 YFSETQ. The V end lost 0 bases, the J end lost 0 bases, and 9 bases lay between the germline ends. CDR3 residues: CASSLDGHMNTEAFF. In DNA, the CDR3 is TGCGCCAGCAGCTTGGATGGGCACATGAACACTGAAGCTTTCTTT.

This clonotype was observed at least ten times. The chain employs TRBV7-3 and TRBJ2-5, with a tentative D call TRBD2 (6 bases). In germline, CDR1 is SGHTA, CDR2 FQGTGA. The ends were cut back, 5 bases at V and 4 bases at J, with 14 bases in the middle. The CDR3 has 14 amino acids. CDR3 loop: CASSHLASGETQYF. In DNA form, the CDR3 reads TGTGCCAGCAGCCACCTAGCGTCTGGAGAGACCCAGTACTTC.